Listed below are T cell receptor beta chains from one sample, sequenced in a study of blood T cell repertoires in COVID-19. The table came from immunoSEQ multiplex PCR; TCRdb's copy has only in-frame clones and leaves some out. This table has 120,000 to 150,000 clones, more than 75% appearing once. Sequenced: peripheral blood. These receptors all come from a man aged 60-69 years with active or convalescent COVID-19. CDR3s include the opening cysteine and the closing phenylalanine or tryptophan. D genes are given only for firm matches. Where a row states a size, it is once, few, many or the class of an expanded clone; other rows omit it.

>once|TRBJ2-1|TRBD2|TRBV7-3
TGTGCCAGCAGACCGACTAGCGGGAGCTACAATGAGCAGTTCTTC
CASRPTSGSYNEQFF
>-|TRBJ1-1|-|TRBV15
TGTGCCACCAGCAGGCCCAGGGGCAACGAAGCTTTCTTT
CATSRPRGNEAFF
>few|TRBJ1-2|-|TRBV5-1
TGCGCCAGCAGCCCCCGACAGGTTGGAACAATTGATGGCTACACCTTC
CASSPRQVGTIDGYTF
>-|TRBJ1-1|-|TRBV12-5
TGTGCTAGCCAGTTGAACACTGAAGCTTTCTTT
CASQLNTEAFF
>-|TRBJ2-4|-|TRBV19
TGTGCCAGTAGTATCCGCCGGTCCGCGGGACCCATGATGGGCATTCAGTACTTC
CASSIRRSAGPMMGIQYF
>-|TRBJ2-3|TRBD2|TRBV7-2
TGTGCCAGCAGCTTAGCAGCGGGAGGGATAGATACGCAGTATTTT
CASSLAAGGIDTQYF
>-|TRBJ2-7|TRBD2|TRBV27
TGTGCCAGCACCTCGACTAGCGGGAGCCACGAGCAGTACTTC
CASTSTSGSHEQYF
>-|TRBJ1-1|TRBD1|TRBV9
TGTGCCAGCAGCGCAGAACAGGGGATTTACACTGAAGCTTTCTTT
CASSAEQGIYTEAFF
>-|TRBJ2-1|TRBD2|TRBV5-1
TGCGCCAGCACCCAGAGTAGCGGGAGGTTCTCCTACAATGAGCAGTTCTTC
CASTQSSGRFSYNEQFF
>-|TRBJ1-5|-|TRBV5-1
TGCGCCAGCAGCCTGCGTGCAGGCAACGTTTCGCCCCAGCATTTT
CASSLRAGNVSPQHF
>once|TRBJ2-1|-|TRBV7-2
TGTGCCAGCAGCCGGGGGATTGAGCAGTTCTTC
CASSRGIEQFF
>once|TRBJ1-1|TRBD1|TRBV19
TGTGCCAGTAGTATCCCAGGGGGGCGAAAAGGCACTGAAGCTTTCTTT
CASSIPGGRKGTEAFF
>many|TRBJ1-2|-|TRBV5-4
TGTGCCAGCAGCCACCTGGGCAGGGGTCCTTTCTATGGCTACACCTTC
CASSHLGRGPFYGYTF
>-|TRBJ2-3|TRBD2|TRBV4-3
TGCGCCAGCAGCTTTCGACTAGCGACGGGCACGGGAGATACGCAGTATTTT
CASSFRLATGTGDTQYF
>-|TRBJ1-1|-|TRBV11-2
TGTGCCAGCAGCTTGCAGGGGAACACTGAAGCTTTCTTT
CASSLQGNTEAFF
>-|TRBJ2-7|-|TRBV28
TGTGCCAGCAGTTACGCTAGCCAGGTGAATATCCACGAGCAGTACTTC
CASSYASQVNIHEQYF
>-|TRBJ2-1|TRBD2|TRBV9
TGTGCCAGCAGCGTAGGAATGTTCGGGACTAGCGGGAGGGACAATGAGCAGTTCTTC
CASSVGMFGTSGRDNEQFF
>-|TRBJ1-1|-|TRBV19
TGTGCCAGTAGTAAGAACCGGGACAAGGAAGCTTTCTTT
CASSKNRDKEAFF
>-|TRBJ2-1|TRBD2|TRBV5-4
TGTGCCAGCAGCCCAATAGCGGGACCCTTAGGTATTGAGCAGTTCTTC
CASSPIAGPLGIEQFF
>-|TRBJ2-3|TRBD1|TRBV5-1
TGCGCCAGCAAACGGACAGGGATCCCCACAGATACGCAGTATTTT
CASKRTGIPTDTQYF
>-|TRBJ1-1|-|TRBV4-1
TGCGCCAGCAGCCAAGGAGGCGAGGGCTGGAACACTGAAGCTTTCTTT
CASSQGGEGWNTEAFF
>once|TRBJ1-2|TRBD1|TRBV27
TGTGCCAGCAGTTCCAAGACAGGGCGCAATGGCTACACCTTC
CASSSKTGRNGYTF
>-|TRBJ2-7|-|TRBV4-3
TGCGCCAGCAGCCAATTTCTGCGCTACGAGCAGTACTTC
CASSQFLRYEQYF
>-|TRBJ1-6|-|TRBV4-3
TGCGCCAGCAGCCAAGGGAGGGGGGGCCTGTATAATTCACCCCTCCACTTT
CASSQGRGGLYNSPLHF
>-|TRBJ1-2|TRBD1|TRBV3-1/TRBV3-2
TGTGCCAGCAGCCGCCGAACAGGGGGAAGGAGAGGCTACACCTTC
CASSRRTGGRRGYTF
>-|TRBJ2-3|TRBD1|TRBV18
TGTGCCAGCTCAGAATTCGGACAGGGGGTCACAGATACGCAGTATTTT
CASSEFGQGVTDTQYF
>once|TRBJ1-2|TRBD1|TRBV18
TGTGCCAGCTCACCACCGGGACAGCTTAACTATGGCTACACCTTC
CASSPPGQLNYGYTF
>once|TRBJ2-7|-|TRBV28
TGTGCCAGCAGATCGCTAGGGGGGGGATACGAGCAGTACTTC
CASRSLGGGYEQYF